Listed here are 26 T cell receptor beta chains from one sample, sequenced in a study of T cell responses to AZD1222 COVID-19 vaccine. Measured with immunoSEQ multiplex PCR; TCRdb has only the in-frame clones, and not every one. Here the sample spans under 130,000 clones, more than 90% being singletons. Sequenced material: peripheral blood, taken on day 0 of AZD1222 vaccination. The receptors come from an adult in good health.

CDR3 sequence (DNA): TGTGCCAGCTCCACCGGGGTTGTCCAAGAGACCCAGTACTTC. It translates to CASSTGVVQETQYF. The chain joins TRBV18 to TRBJ2-5, with D possibly being TRBD2 (5 bases). The CDR3 totals 14 residues. The V gene's germline CDR1 is KGHSH and CDR2 LQKENI. V was shortened by 6 bases and J by 1 base, with 12 bases between the two germline ends.

This clone was found once. The V and J genes are TRBV20-1 and TRBJ1-2; a weak D match, TRBD1 (5 bases). The germline V and J ends were trimmed by 3 bases and 0 bases, with 20 bases remaining between them. Per germline, CDR1 DFQATT and CDR2 SNEGSKA (reference sequence). The length of the CDR3 is 17 residues. The DNA of the CDR3 is TGCAGTGCTAGTAGAGGAGGAAGTGGGGGAGCTAACTATGGCTACACCTTC. Translation gives CSASRGGSGGANYGYTF.

This chain uses TRBV3-1 (or the pseudogene TRBV3-2) with TRBJ1-1, with a possible D match to TRBD1 (6 bases). Trimming removed 0 bases at V and 4 bases at J, with 9 bases between. CDR3 length: 14 residues. CDR1 is LGHDT and CDR2 is YNNKEL in the germline V gene (reference sequence). CDR3 DNA: TGTGCCAGCAGCCAAGACAGGGGCCTCACTGAAGCTTTCTTT. Residues: CASSQDRGLTEAFF.

This sequence joins TRBV20-1 and TRBJ1-2; D unresolved. The CDR3 is 12 amino acids. V lost 3 bases, J lost 2 bases, and 7 bases lay in between. Germline CDR1 reads DFQATT; CDR2 reads SNEGSKA (reference sequence). As DNA, the CDR3 is TGCAGTGCTAGTCCTCAGAACTATGGCTACACCTTC. The encoded protein is CSASPQNYGYTF.

The rearrangement uses TRBV12-3 or TRBV12-4 and TRBJ1-1; weak D call: TRBD1 (6 bases). V lost 3 bases, J lost 6 bases, and 8 bases lay in between. The CDR3 spans 12 residues. The CDR3 coding sequence is TGTGCCAGCAGTTTTAGGACAGCTGAAGCTTTCTTT. It encodes CASSFRTAEAFF.

This clone was found once. The chain employs TRBV14 and TRBJ2-2, with 12 bases aligning to TRBD1. V dropped 4 bases and J dropped 2; count of bases not matched to a gene: 11. This CDR3 has 19 amino acids. CDR1 is SGHDN, CDR2 FVKESK, per germline. The CDR3 is CASSPLWGQGAKNTGELFF. In DNA form, the CDR3 reads TGTGCCAGCAGCCCCCTGTGGGGACAGGGGGCTAAAAACACCGGGGAGCTGTTTTTT.

The chain combines TRBV7-6 with TRBJ1-1; D might be TRBD1 (5 bases). The V gene's germline CDR1 is SGHVS and CDR2 FNYEAQ. Trimming took off 0 bases at V and 5 bases at J, with 10 bases between the two ends. The CDR3 covers 14 residues. Written as DNA, the CDR3 is TGTGCCAGCAGCTTAGCCAGGGCGGGGACTGAAGCTTTCTTT. This gives the protein CASSLARAGTEAFF.

This clone was seen only once. J is TRBJ1-1 and V is TRBV9; D may be TRBD1 (6 bases). The germline gives CDR1 SGDLS, CDR2 YYNGEE. Trimming pared 3 bases from V and 1 base from J, leaving 7 bases between. The CDR3 sequence is 13 residues long. The CDR3 bases are TGTGCCAGCAGCGAACAGGGGAACACTGAAGCTTTCTTT. The encoded protein is CASSEQGNTEAFF.

This chain links TRBV9 with TRBJ2-7; the D gene is possibly TRBD2 (5 bases). The CDR3 covers 13 residues. V lost 7 bases and J lost 2, with 13 bases in between. Germline V lookup: CDR1 SGDLS, CDR2 YYNGEE. CDR3 coding DNA: TGTGCCAGCGGTAGGACGGGGACCTACGAGCAGTACTTC. This encodes CASGRTGTYEQYF.

V usage is TRBV19 and J usage is TRBJ1-1; no reliable D call. Germline-derived CDR1 and CDR2 are LNHDA and SQIVND (reference sequence). This CDR3 has 13 residues. Between the trimmed V and J ends, which lost 3 bases and 8 bases, there was a span of 13 bases. CDR3 sequence: CASSIPGLLEAFF. Written as DNA, the CDR3 is TGTGCCAGTAGTATTCCGGGCCTCCTAGAAGCTTTCTTT. The whole variable domain, filled in from reference TRBV19 and TRBJ1-1, reads DGGITQSPKYLFRKEGQNVTLSCEQNLNHDAMYWYRQDPGQGLRLIYYSQIVNDFQKGDIAEGYSVSREKKESFPLTVTSAQKNPTAFYLCASSIPGLLEAFFGQGTRLTVV.

This clone was recorded once. This chain uses TRBV9 with TRBJ1-1, with D unresolved. Germline V gene lookup returns CDR1 SGDLS and CDR2 YYNGEE. The CDR3 covers 13 residues. The germline V and J ends were trimmed by 4 bases and 1 base, with 8 bases remaining between them. DNA of the CDR3: TGTGCCAGCAGCCCTATGGGGAACACTGAAGCTTTCTTT. As protein: CASSPMGNTEAFF.

Only one count was recorded for this clone. The V call is TRBV3-1 (or the pseudogene TRBV3-2), the J call TRBJ1-6, with 11 bases that match TRBD1. Germline-derived CDR1 and CDR2 are LGHDT and YNNKEL (reference sequence). The V and J ends lost 4 bases and 7 bases, in that order; junction bases with no gene match: 6. The CDR3 length is 16 residues. The CDR3 region is CASSPQDRGLNSPLHF. CDR3 DNA sequence: TGTGCCAGCAGCCCCCAGGACAGGGGGCTAAATTCACCCCTCCACTTT.

The chain uses TRBV2 and TRBJ2-7; no clear D gene. CDR1 SNHLY and CDR2 FYNNEI come from the germline V gene. Trimming pared 4 bases from V and 0 bases from J, leaving 7 bases between. The CDR3 is made up of 13 amino acids. The CDR3 region has the DNA TGTGCCAGCAGTGCTTTAAGCTCCTACGAGCAGTACTTC. It specifies CASSALSSYEQYF. The full variable domain, rest sourced from reference TRBV2 and TRBJ2-7, is EPEVTQTPSHQVTQMGQEVILRCVPISNHLYFYWYRQILGQKVEFLVSFYNNEISEKSEIFDDQFSVERPDGSNFTLKIRSTKLEDSAMYFCASSALSSYEQYFGPGTRLTVT.

The chain has TRBV5-1 and TRBJ2-6; D gene unclear. V lost 5 bases, J lost 8 bases, and 8 bases lay in between. Germline V CDR1 and CDR2: SGHRS, YFSETQ. CDR3 length: 12 amino acids. The CDR3 loop reads CASRGSSNVLTF. The CDR3 DNA reads as TGCGCCAGCAGGGGTTCGTCCAACGTCCTGACTTTC.

This chain connects TRBV29-1 to TRBJ2-7; D is perhaps TRBD2 (5 bases). The germline V and J ends were trimmed by 6 bases and 2 bases, with 20 bases remaining between them. Germline values: CDR1 SQVTM, CDR2 ANQGSEA. This CDR3 contains 15 residues. CDR3 sequence reads: CSVVGGRTGAYEQYF. DNA for the CDR3: TGCAGCGTGGTAGGTGGCCGGACTGGGGCCTACGAGCAGTACTTC.

V is TRBV29-1 and J is TRBJ1-1, with D uncertain. The CDR3 length is 12 residues. The V gene lost 0 bases and the J gene lost 5 bases, with 7 bases spanning the gap. Germline V CDR1 and CDR2: SQVTM, ANQGSEA. The CDR3 protein is CSVEEVSTEAFF. CDR3 sequence (DNA): TGCAGCGTTGAAGAAGTAAGTACTGAAGCTTTCTTT.

This clone appeared a single time. This chain connects TRBV19 to TRBJ1-2; D possibly corresponds to TRBD1 (6 bases). This CDR3 comprises 14 residues. CDR1 LNHDA and CDR2 SQIVND come from the germline V gene (reference sequence). V lost 8 bases and J lost 8, with 21 bases in between. CDR3 DNA sequence: TGTGCCAGTGCGCGACCAGGGGTTTTGGGGGGCTACACCTTC. This gives the protein CASARPGVLGGYTF.

This clone was recorded once. The chain couples TRBV2 to TRBJ1-1, with D uncertain. V lost 5 bases and J lost 0, with 7 bases in between. The CDR3 consists of 13 residues. Germline CDR1 SNHLY, CDR2 FYNNEI. The CDR3 protein is CASSLLMNTEAFF. CDR3 DNA: TGTGCCAGCAGTCTTCTGATGAACACTGAAGCTTTCTTT.

This clone was counted a few times. The chain couples TRBV6-4 to TRBJ2-3; D uncertain. This CDR3 is 13 amino acids long. CDR1 is MRHNA, CDR2 SNTAGT, per germline. With 0 bases removed from V and 4 bases from J, the gap between germline ends came to 5 bases. The CDR3 DNA follows: TGTGCCAGCAGTGACTCGGAAGCAGATACGCAGTATTTT. Its protein product is CASSDSEADTQYF.

J is TRBJ1-2 and V is TRBV19; possible D gene TRBD1, 5 bases. This CDR3 contains 11 residues. The germline V gene encodes CDR1 LNHDA and CDR2 SQIVND (reference sequence). V was clipped by 5 bases and J by 8 bases, with 9 bases between them. CDR3 in DNA: TGTGCCAGTAGTCCCGGGGCCGGCTACACCTTC. Translating it yields CASSPGAGYTF.

On this clone itself: The junction shows a germline mismatch at one end, possibly a read error. V is TRBV6-5 and J is TRBJ2-7; tentatively, D is TRBD2 (6 bases). Per germline, CDR1 MNHEY and CDR2 SVGAGI. The CDR3 sequence is 13 residues long. The CDR3, as DNA: TGTGCCAGCAGTTACCGTACGGGGGAGCCTCCACTGTTC. Translating gives CASSYRTGEPPLF.

The genes are TRBV7-9 and TRBJ2-7; 9 bases match TRBD1. The length of the CDR3 is 15 residues. The germline gives CDR1 SEHNR, CDR2 FQNEAQ (reference sequence). V trimming: 2 bases; J trimming: 0 bases; junction bases outside the gene matches: 2. Here the CDR3 reads CASSLPTGGSYEQYF. The CDR3 DNA is TGTGCCAGCAGCTTACCGACAGGGGGCTCCTACGAGCAGTACTTC.

CDR3 sequence reads: CASSQERDRGDQPQHF. The CDR3 DNA is TGTGCCAGCAGCCAGGAGAGGGACAGGGGAGATCAGCCCCAGCATTTT. The V and J genes are TRBV6-2 or TRBV6-3 and TRBJ1-5, with 10 bases that match TRBD1. The CDR3 loop spans 16 amino acids. Germline-derived CDR1 and CDR2 are MNHEY and SVGEGT. V gave up 6 bases and J gave up 5 bases; unmatched junction bases: 10.

This chain uses TRBV25-1 with TRBJ2-7; D is possibly TRBD2 (7 bases). Germline V gene lookup returns CDR1 MGHDK and CDR2 SYGVNS. There are 14 residues in the CDR3. V lost 7 bases, J lost 1 base, and 14 bases lay in between. The CDR3 DNA reads as TGTGCCAGCAAAGCGGGACATGGTTCCTACGAGCAGTACTTC. Translated, it gives CASKAGHGSYEQYF.

This clone showed up just once. The chain uses TRBV2 and TRBJ1-1; TRBD1 is a possible D gene (6 bases). This CDR3 comprises 16 residues. Germline-derived CDR1 and CDR2 are SNHLY and FYNNEI. Trimming shortened V by 9 bases and J by 1 base, and 21 bases separated the two germline ends. The CDR3 DNA sequence: TGTGCCAGTACGGCCATGGGTACAGGGAGGAACACTGAAGCTTTCTTT. Translation: CASTAMGTGRNTEAFF.

This clone was counted once. The V call is TRBV6-2 or TRBV6-3, the J call TRBJ1-5; possible D gene TRBD1, 6 bases. V shed 0 bases and J shed 0 bases, with 15 bases lying between them. CDR1 is MNHEY, CDR2 SVGEGT, per germline. The length of the CDR3 is 18 residues. This chain's CDR3 is CASSYSLGQHHSNQPQHF. CDR3 sequence (DNA): TGTGCCAGCAGTTACTCGTTGGGACAACATCATAGCAATCAGCCCCAGCATTTT.